This T cell receptor beta chain emerged from a study of glioma-infiltrating T cells. General study findings and limits: Gliomas, especially low-grade, showed above-expected tissue-blood divergence; non-neoplastic patients showed below.

The iRepertoire nested amplicon-rescue multiplex PCR amplified TCR alpha and beta CDR3s from RNA. TCRdb processed the multiplex PCR reads anew with MiXCR; each CDR3 protein has one entry. The sample has about 190,000 distinct CDR3 sequences, roughly a third seen once. The V segment lost 6 bases and the J segment 0 bases; nucleotides outside the gene matches: 2. This CDR3 has 13 residues. CDR1 is SQVTM, CDR2 ANQGSEA, per germline. This clonotype has just one count. Its antigen is not identified. A much larger clone sits a single nucleotide away, making a read error possible. The TCR was taken from a human donor with low-grade glioma or glioblastoma, undergoing nonglioma brain surgery, or in good health (not recorded which). The sample was glioma tissue, nonneoplastic brain tissue, or PBMCs (not recorded which). The chain is built from TRBV29-1 and TRBJ1-1; 9 nucleotides match TRBD1. In nucleotides, the CDR3 is TGCAGCGTCAGGACAGGGGTGAACACTGAAGCTTTCTTT. Its protein is CSVRTGVNTEAFF.